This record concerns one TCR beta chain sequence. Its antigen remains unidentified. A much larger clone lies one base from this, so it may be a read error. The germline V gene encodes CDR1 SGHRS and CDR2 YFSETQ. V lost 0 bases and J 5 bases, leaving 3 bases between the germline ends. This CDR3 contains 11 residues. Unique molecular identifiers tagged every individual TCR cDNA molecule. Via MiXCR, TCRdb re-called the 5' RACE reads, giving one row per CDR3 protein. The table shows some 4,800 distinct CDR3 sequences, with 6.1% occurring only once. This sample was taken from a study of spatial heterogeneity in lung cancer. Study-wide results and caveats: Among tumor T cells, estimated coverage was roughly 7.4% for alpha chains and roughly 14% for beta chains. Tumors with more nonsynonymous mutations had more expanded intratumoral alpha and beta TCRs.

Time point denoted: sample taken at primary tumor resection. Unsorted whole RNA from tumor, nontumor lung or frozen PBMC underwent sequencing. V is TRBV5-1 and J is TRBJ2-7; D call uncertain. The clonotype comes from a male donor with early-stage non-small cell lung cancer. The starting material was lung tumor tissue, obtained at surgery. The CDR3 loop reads CASSLGDEQYF. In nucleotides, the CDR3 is TGCGCCAGCAGCTTGGGGGACGAGCAGTACTTC. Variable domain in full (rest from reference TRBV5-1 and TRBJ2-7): KAGVTQTPRYLIKTRGQQVTLSCSPISGHRSVSWYQQTPGQGLQFLFEYFSETQRNKGNFPGRFSGRQFSNSRSEMNVSTLELGDSALYLCASSLGDEQYFGPGTRLTVT.